This TCR beta chain was obtained from a study of identical twins. TCRdb independently ran MiXCR on the 5' RACE reads; one entry per CDR3 protein. Counted here are roughly 290,000 distinct CDR3 sequences, nearly 9.5% occurring once; the ten biggest clones make up approximately 6.5%. This clonotype was picked up many times. CDR3 size: 16 residues. V gave up 4 bases and J gave up 2 bases; unmatched junction bases: 11. Germline values: CDR1 MNHEY, CDR2 SMNVEV (reference sequence). The sample was also reused in another study, on yellow fever vaccine responses in identical twins.

Sequencing was carried out using CD8+ T cells sorted from blood. The V gene is TRBV27, the J gene TRBJ2-7; 7 positions agree with TRBD1. This receptor was obtained from a woman in her late teens or twenties in good health. The CDR3 reads CASSSSLGTEAYEQYF. The CDR3 DNA sequence: TGTGCCAGCAGTTCGTCCCTGGGGACAGAAGCCTACGAGCAGTACTTC.